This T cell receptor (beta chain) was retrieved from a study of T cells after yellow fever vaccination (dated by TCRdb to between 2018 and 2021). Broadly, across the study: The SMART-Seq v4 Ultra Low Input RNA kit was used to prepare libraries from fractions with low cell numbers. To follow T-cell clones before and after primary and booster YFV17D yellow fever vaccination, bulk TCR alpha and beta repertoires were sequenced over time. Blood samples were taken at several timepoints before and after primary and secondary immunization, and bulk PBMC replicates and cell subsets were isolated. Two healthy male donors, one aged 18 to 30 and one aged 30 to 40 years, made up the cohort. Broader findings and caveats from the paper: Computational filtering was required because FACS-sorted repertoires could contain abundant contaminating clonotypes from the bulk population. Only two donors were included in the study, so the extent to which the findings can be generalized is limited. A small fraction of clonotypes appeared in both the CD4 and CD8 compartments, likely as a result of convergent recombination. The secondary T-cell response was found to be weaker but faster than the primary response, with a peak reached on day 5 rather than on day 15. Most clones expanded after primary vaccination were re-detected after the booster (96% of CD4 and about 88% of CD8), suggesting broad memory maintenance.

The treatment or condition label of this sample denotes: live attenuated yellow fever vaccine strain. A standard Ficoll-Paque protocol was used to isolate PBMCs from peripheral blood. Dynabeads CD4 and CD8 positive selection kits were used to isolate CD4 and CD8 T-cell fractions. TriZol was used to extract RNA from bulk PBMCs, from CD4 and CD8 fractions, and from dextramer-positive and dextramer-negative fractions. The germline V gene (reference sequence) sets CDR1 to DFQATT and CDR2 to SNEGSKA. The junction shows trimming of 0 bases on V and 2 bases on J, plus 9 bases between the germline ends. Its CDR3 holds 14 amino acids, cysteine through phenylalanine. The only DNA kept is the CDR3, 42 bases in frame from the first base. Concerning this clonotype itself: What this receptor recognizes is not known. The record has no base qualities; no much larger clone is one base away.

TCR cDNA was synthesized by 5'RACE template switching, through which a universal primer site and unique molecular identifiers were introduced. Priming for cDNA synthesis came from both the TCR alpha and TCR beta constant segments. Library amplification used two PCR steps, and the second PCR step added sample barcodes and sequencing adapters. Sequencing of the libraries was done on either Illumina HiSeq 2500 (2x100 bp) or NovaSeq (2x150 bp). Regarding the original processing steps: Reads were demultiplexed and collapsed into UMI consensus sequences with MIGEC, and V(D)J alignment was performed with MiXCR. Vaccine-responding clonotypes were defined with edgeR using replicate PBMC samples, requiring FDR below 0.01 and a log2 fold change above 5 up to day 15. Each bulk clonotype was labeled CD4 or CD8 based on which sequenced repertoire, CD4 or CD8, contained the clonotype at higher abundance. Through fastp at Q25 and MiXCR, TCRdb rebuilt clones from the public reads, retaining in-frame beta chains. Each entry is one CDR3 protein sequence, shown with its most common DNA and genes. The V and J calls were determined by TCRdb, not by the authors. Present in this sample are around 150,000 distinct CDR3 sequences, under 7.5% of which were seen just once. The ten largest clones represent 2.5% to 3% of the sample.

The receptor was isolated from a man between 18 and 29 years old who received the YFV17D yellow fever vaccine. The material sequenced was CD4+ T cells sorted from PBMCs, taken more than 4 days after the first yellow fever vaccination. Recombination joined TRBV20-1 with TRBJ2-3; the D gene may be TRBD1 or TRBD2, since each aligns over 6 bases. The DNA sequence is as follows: TGCAGTGCTAGAGACGGGGGCCTCACAGATACGCAGTATTTT. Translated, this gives CSARDGGLTDTQYF.